This paragraph reports one T cell receptor (beta chain). This entry belongs to a study of blood T cell repertoires in COVID-19. Study context: Both acute and convalescent COVID-19 samples were obtained from the United States, Italy and Spain. Sample material is recorded as cDNA or gDNA derived from T cells, B-cell-depleted T cells, or PBMCs.

In the source study's methods: Reference gene primers were amplified, and this amplification served to estimate nucleated cell counts. Generated by immunoSEQ multiplex PCR, the TCRdb table keeps only in-frame clones and is missing some. V, J and clone size were drawn from that table, and D and trimming were deduced from the DNA. The sample yields 190,000 or so clones, approximately 82% seen once. Trimming cost V 4 bases and J 5 bases, with 14 bases left between them. The CDR3 sequence is 14 residues long. CDR1 SGHTA and CDR2 FQGNSA come from the germline V gene. This clonotype originated in a human donor with acute or convalescent COVID-19. The donor label of this sample is uncertain. This sequence joins TRBV7-2 and TRBJ2-5; a weak D match, TRBD1 (6 bases). Material for sequencing was peripheral blood. The DNA for the CDR3 is TGTGCCAGCAGCTCCGGACAGCCGGGGGAGACCCAGTACTTC. Translated, it gives CASSSGQPGETQYF.